This is a list of T cell receptor beta chains from one sample in a study of blood T cell repertoires in COVID-19. Here immunoSEQ multiplex PCR was the method, and the copy in TCRdb shows in-frame clones only, minus some. The repertoire holds approximately 90,000 clones, with approximately 86% as singletons. Sequencing was carried out using peripheral blood. The receptors were gathered from a man between 60 and 75 years old with acute or convalescent COVID-19. CDR3s include the opening cysteine and the closing phenylalanine or tryptophan. The D gene is left open where the match is weak. Some rows have no size entry. The others give once, few or many, or a class for an expanded clone.

d_call j_call clone_size v_call cdr3_nt cdr3_aa
TRBD1 TRBJ1-2 . TRBV7-9 TGTGCCAGCAGCGGGACAGGGAACTATGGCTACACCTTC CASSGTGNYGYTF
. TRBJ2-7 . TRBV7-3 TGTGCCAGCAGCTTGGACAGAGGGAACGAGCAGTACTTC CASSLDRGNEQYF
TRBD1 TRBJ1-2 . TRBV27 TGTGCCAGCAGTGTAGGTGGGGGACAGATCAACTATGGCTACACCTTC CASSVGGGQINYGYTF
TRBD2 TRBJ2-1 . TRBV29-1 TGCAGCGTGAGACTAGCGGGATCCCAGAATGAGCAGTTCTTC CSVRLAGSQNEQFF
. TRBJ2-1 once TRBV15 TGTGCCACCAGCAGAGATTTGGGTCGGCAGGGTGAGCAGTTCTTC CATSRDLGRQGEQFF
TRBD1 TRBJ1-2 . TRBV5-1 TGCGCCAGCAGCCCATTAGCTACAGGGGGCGGTGGCTACACCTTC CASSPLATGGGGYTF
TRBD1 TRBJ1-2 . TRBV7-9 TGTGCCAGCAGCGAAACAGGGGCAGGCTATGGCTACACCTTC CASSETGAGYGYTF
TRBD2 TRBJ2-3 . TRBV19 TGTGCCAGTAGTATGCGCGGATTACTAGCGGGGGCCCGGACAGATACGCAGTATTTT CASSMRGLLAGARTDTQYF
TRBD1 TRBJ1-5 . TRBV6-2/TRBV6-3 TGTGCCAGCAGTTACGGGACAGTCCCTGGGGCCCAGCATTTT CASSYGTVPGAQHF
. TRBJ2-1 . TRBV30 TGTGCGTGTCAGTACTACAATGAGCAGTTCTTC CACQYYNEQFF
. TRBJ2-1 . TRBV5-1 TGCGCCAGCAGCTTAAGAGGCTCTTACAATGAGCAGTTCTTC CASSLRGSYNEQFF
TRBD1 TRBJ1-5 . TRBV19 TGTGCCAGTATGGAACAGGGGTATGGCAATCAGCCCCAGCATTTT CASMEQGYGNQPQHF
TRBD2 TRBJ2-1 . TRBV7-2 TGTGCCAGCAGTTTAAGGACTAGCGAGGCATACTGGCAGTTCTTC CASSLRTSEAYWQFF
TRBD1 TRBJ1-2 . TRBV6-5 TGTGCCAGCAGTCTACAGGGGAGCGCCTATGGCTACACCTTC CASSLQGSAYGYTF
TRBD1 TRBJ1-1 once TRBV14 TGTGCCAGCAGCTTACGGACAGGGGTAGTGAACACTGAAGCTTTCTTT CASSLRTGVVNTEAFF
. TRBJ1-2 . TRBV3-1/TRBV3-2 TGTGCCAGCAGCAGCGTGCGGGGGGCGGGTGGCTACACCTTC CASSSVRGAGGYTF
. TRBJ1-2 . TRBV4-2 TGTGCCAGCAGCCAAGGCTTTGGTAGGGACTTCTCTAACTATGGCTACACCTTC CASSQGFGRDFSNYGYTF
TRBD1 TRBJ1-1 few TRBV6-2/TRBV6-3 TGTGCCAGCAGTTACGAAGTGGGACAGGTGAACACTGAAGCTTTCTTT CASSYEVGQVNTEAFF
. TRBJ1-4 . TRBV6-1 TGTGCCAGCAGTGAAGCGCTTCCCGGGTCTAACGAAAAACTGTTTTTT CASSEALPGSNEKLFF
. TRBJ1-6 . TRBV5-1 TGCGCCAGCAGCTTGGCAGGGTACGGGTCACCCCTCCACTTT CASSLAGYGSPLHF
TRBD2 TRBJ2-1 . TRBV19 TGTGCCAGTAGTATAGCTAGCGGGAGTTGGGGTGAGCAGTTCTTC CASSIASGSWGEQFF
TRBD2 TRBJ2-1 few TRBV10-1 TGCGCCAGCAGTGAACTAGCGGACAATGAGCAGTTCTTC CASSELADNEQFF
TRBD1 TRBJ2-3 once TRBV5-1 TGCGCCAGCAGCTTGGACAGACAGGGGTGGGATACGCAGTATTTT CASSLDRQGWDTQYF
. TRBJ1-2 . TRBV29-1 TGCAGCGTTGCCCCGGGTCTTGGCTATGGCTACACCTTC CSVAPGLGYGYTF
. TRBJ2-7 . TRBV7-2 TGTGCCAGCAGCTTAGGTGGAGCAGGGTCCTACGAGCAGTACTTC CASSLGGAGSYEQYF
. TRBJ2-1 . TRBV2 TGTGCCAGCAGTGGACTACTTGAGCAGTTCTTC CASSGLLEQFF
. TRBJ2-7 . TRBV27 TGTGCCAGCACCTGGGGAGCATCCTACGAGCAGTACTTC CASTWGASYEQYF
. TRBJ2-1 . TRBV10-1 TGCGCCAGCAGTGAGCCCGGGACAAGTCCCTACAATGAGCAGTTCTTC CASSEPGTSPYNEQFF
. TRBJ1-1 . TRBV10-2 TGCGCCAGCAGGGCGAACAGTCCCCCTGAAGCTTTCTTT CASRANSPPEAFF
TRBD1 TRBJ2-7 . TRBV5-1 TGCGCCAGCAGCCCAATTCAGGGACAGGGTGACGAGCAGTACTTC CASSPIQGQGDEQYF
. TRBJ1-6 once TRBV5-1 TGCGCCAGCAGCTTGGGCAGGGTTCTTTCACCCCTCCACTTT CASSLGRVLSPLHF
. TRBJ1-1 . TRBV7-8 TGTGCCAGCAGCTTACGGTCGGGAGTGGGCACTGAAGCTTTCTTT CASSLRSGVGTEAFF
. TRBJ2-1 . TRBV9 TGTGCCAGCAGCGTAGAGAGGCTGGACAATGAGCAGTTCTTC CASSVERLDNEQFF
. TRBJ2-2 . TRBV30 TGTGCCTGGAAAATCTATGCTACTGGGCATCCCTCAACCGGGGAGCTGTTTTTT CAWKIYATGHPSTGELFF
. TRBJ2-1 . TRBV5-1 TGCGCCAGCAGCTTGGTGGGGGCGGATGAGCAGTTCTTC CASSLVGADEQFF
TRBD1 TRBJ1-2 . TRBV4-3 TGCGCCAGCAGCCTCAGCTCCGGGACAGTCTATGGCTACACCTTC CASSLSSGTVYGYTF
. TRBJ1-2 . TRBV30 TGTGCCTGGACGCACAGTGCTAACTATGGCTACACCTTC CAWTHSANYGYTF
. TRBJ1-6 . TRBV27 TGTGCCAGCAGTTTATACCCCCTGGGGGGGGCTAATTCACCCCTCCACTTT CASSLYPLGGANSPLHF
TRBD1 TRBJ2-3 . TRBV9 TGTGCCAGCAGCCCATACCTCGGGACAGGGGGCAAAACAGATACGCAGTATTTT CASSPYLGTGGKTDTQYF
. TRBJ1-1 . TRBV6-5 TGTGCCAGCAGTTACGCCTCGCGTGGGGCCCACACTGAAGCTTTCTTT CASSYASRGAHTEAFF
TRBD1 TRBJ2-5 . TRBV30 TGTGCCTGGAGTGTACTCGGGACAGAAGAGACCCAGTACTTC CAWSVLGTEETQYF
TRBD2 TRBJ2-1 . TRBV3-1/TRBV3-2 TGTGCCAGCAGCCAAGAGGTGGCTAGCGGGAGGCTTGCTAATGAGCAGTTCTTC CASSQEVASGRLANEQFF
. TRBJ1-2 few TRBV5-1 TGCGCCAGCCGGCCGGGTGGGTACTCTAACTATGGCTACACCTTC CASRPGGYSNYGYTF
. TRBJ2-5 . TRBV9 TGTGCCAGCAGCGTCGGACAGAAACAAGAGACCCAGTACTTC CASSVGQKQETQYF
TRBD1 TRBJ1-2 . TRBV2 TGTGCCAGCAGATGGGACAGGGGGCCGGGGGGCTACACCTTC CASRWDRGPGGYTF
. TRBJ1-6 . TRBV5-8 TGTGCCAGCAGCTTGGGGAGGAGCTCCTATAATTCACCCCTCCACTTT CASSLGRSSYNSPLHF
TRBD1 TRBJ1-3 . TRBV3-1/TRBV3-2 TGTGCCAGCAGCCAAGAAGTAACAGGGGCCAAGGGAAACACCATATATTTT CASSQEVTGAKGNTIYF
TRBD1 TRBJ1-2 . TRBV6-5 TGTGCCAGCAGTTACCTCGAGACAGGGGGCAAAGGCTACACCTTC CASSYLETGGKGYTF
. TRBJ2-3 . TRBV29-1 TGCAGCGTTTTCTTAGATACGCAGTATTTT CSVFLDTQYF
TRBD1 TRBJ1-4 . TRBV27 TGTGCCAGCAGTCCCCGGGACAGATATAATGAAAAACTGTTTTTT CASSPRDRYNEKLFF
. TRBJ2-7 . TRBV7-8 TGTGCCAGCAGCTTAGCCCTACTTTCCGGGAGCTCCTACGAGCAGTACTTC CASSLALLSGSSYEQYF
. TRBJ2-2 . TRBV15 TGTGCCACCAGCAGAACTAGTCCCGGGGAGCTGTTTTTT CATSRTSPGELFF
. TRBJ2-1 . TRBV5-1 TGCGCCAGCAGCCTAGGCCTACTAGCAAACCGGGACAATGAGCAGTTCTTC CASSLGLLANRDNEQFF